This T cell receptor beta chain appears in the sequencing data of a study of cytomegalovirus exposure and HLA in healthy donors. Notes on the study in general: Sequencing likely generated an artifact that appeared as a cluster of highly shared sequence variants.

For this clone: Its cognate antigen is unknown.

The PCR ran on 60 Vbeta and 13 Jbeta primers. Sequencing used immunoSEQ multiplex PCR; TCRdb keeps in-frame clones, though not all of them. This sample carries some 120,000 clones, around 75% of them seen once, and the ten largest clones take over 1.5%. CDR1 and CDR2 (germline): LNHNV, YYDKDF (reference sequence). This CDR3 spans 15 amino acids. Trimming shortened V by 5 bases and J by 6 bases, and 20 bases separated the two germline ends. The chain combines TRBV15 with TRBJ2-7; D remains ambiguous. The source is a woman aged 18 to 35 in good health and CMV-seronegative. The sequencing input was PBMCs. The CDR3 sequence is CATSSPRRGISEQYF. The DNA of the CDR3 is TGTGCCACCAGCTCCCCTAGGAGAGGAATCTCCGAGCAGTACTTC. The full variable domain, rest sourced from reference TRBV15 and TRBJ2-7, is DAMVIQNPRYQVTQFGKPVTLSCSQTLNHNVMYWYQQKSSQAPKLLFHYYDKDFNNEADTPDNFQSRRPNTSFCFLDIRSPGLGDTAMYLCATSSPRRGISEQYFGPGTRLTVT.